A single sample gave rise to the 9 T cell receptor beta chains below, sequenced in a study of post-analysis software for immune sequencing data. Study-level findings and limits: When patients were compared with controls, four to six TRBV segments were more frequent, TRBV5-6, TRBV5-1 and TRBV20-1 among them.

What these receptors recognize is not known. Sequencing libraries made from TCR beta cDNA carried unique molecular identifiers. A single record per CDR3 protein comes from TCRdb applying MiXCR to the PCR reads. Among roughly 800,000 distinct CDR3 sequences listed, about 57% were seen once. Sequencing was done on a sample of blood. The receptor set was obtained from a girl aged 10 to 17 with multiple sclerosis.

The gene calls are TRBV28 and TRBJ2-7; 7 bases are shared with TRBD2. V shed 4 bases, J shed 1 base, and the junction held 10 bases outside the gene matches. The CDR3 spans 16 residues. Looked up from germline, CDR1 is MDHEN and CDR2 is SYDVKM. Here the CDR3 DNA reads TGTGCCAGCAGTTCGTCTAGAGGACTAGGGTCCTACGAGCAGTACTTC. As protein: CASSSSRGLGSYEQYF.

V and J are TRBV4-2 and TRBJ2-7; TRBD2 is a possible D gene (6 bases). The CDR3 is made up of 16 amino acids. Germline-derived CDR1 and CDR2 are LGHNA and YNFKEQ. The V gene lost 3 bases and the J gene lost 0 bases, with 15 bases spanning the gap. The CDR3 nucleotides read TGTGCCAGCAGCCAGGGGGGTGGGGACGACTCCTACGAGCAGTACTTC. Its protein is CASSQGGGDDSYEQYF.

The V gene is TRBV29-1, the J gene TRBJ1-2; D remains ambiguous. Trimming took 4 bases from V and 0 from J, leaving 9 bases between them. Germline V lookup: CDR1 SQVTM, CDR2 ANQGSEA. The CDR3 spans 13 residues. CDR3: CSVGARANYGYTF. CDR3 sequence (DNA): TGCAGCGTTGGGGCACGAGCTAACTATGGCTACACCTTC.

The rearrangement uses TRBV10-3 and TRBJ2-7, with 9 bases that match TRBD2. The CDR3 has 16 residues. J was trimmed by 0 bases and V by 4 bases; bases with no gene match: 7. Germline lookup yields CDR1 ENHRY and CDR2 SYGVKD. The CDR3 DNA reads TGTGCCATCAGTGTTAGACTAGCGGATAGCTCCTACGAGCAGTACTTC. Amino acid sequence: CAISVRLADSSYEQYF.

This clonotype was recorded a few times. V gene TRBV20-1 combines with J gene TRBJ2-4; no reliable D call. Trimming took 1 base from V and 10 from J, leaving 8 bases between them. CDR3 length equals 11 residues. Germline-derived CDR1 and CDR2 are DFQATT and SNEGSKA (reference sequence). The CDR3 DNA follows: TGCAGTGCTAGAGGACCGACTATTCAGTACTTC. Its translation: CSARGPTIQYF.

This clonotype was seen a handful of times. The J gene is TRBJ1-2, the V gene TRBV9; D not certain. The CDR3 contains 15 residues. The ends were cut back, 4 bases at V and 2 bases at J, with 15 bases in the middle. Germline V gene lookup returns CDR1 SGDLS and CDR2 YYNGEE. This chain's CDR3 is CASSSQVGGNYGYTF. The CDR3 region has the DNA TGTGCCAGCAGCTCTCAAGTGGGAGGCAACTATGGCTACACCTTC. Drawing the rest from reference TRBV9 and TRBJ1-2, the complete variable domain is DSGVTQTPKHLITATGQRVTLRCSPRSGDLSVYWYQQSLDQGLQFLIQYYNGEERAKGNILERFSAQQFPDLHSELNLSSLELGDSALYFCASSSQVGGNYGYTFGSGTRLTVV.

For the CDR3, the DNA is TGCGCCAGCAGCCAACTCGCACCAGGGGACGGCTATGGCTACACCTTC. It translates to CASSQLAPGDGYGYTF. This chain connects TRBV4-1 to TRBJ1-2, with a tentative D call TRBD1 (6 bases). V was trimmed by 2 bases and J by 4 bases, leaving 17 bases between them. The CDR3 contains 16 residues. Germline CDR1 reads MGHRA; CDR2 reads YSYEKL.

This clonotype has more than one count but fewer than ten. The chain uses TRBV21-1 and TRBJ1-2; the table's TRBD1 call for D was not verified on the DNA. TRBV21-1 constitutes a pseudogene. The CDR3 totals 13 residues. DNA of the CDR3: TGTGTCAGCAGCAGGACAAGAACCTATGGCTACACCTTC. This sequence encodes CVSSRTRTYGYTF.

The rearrangement joins TRBV21-1 to TRBJ2-5; the tabulated D call, TRBD1, remains unverified against the DNA. TRBV21-1 is classified as a pseudogene. CDR3 length: 18 residues. The CDR3 DNA sequence: TGTGCCAGCAGCAAACAATTAGACGCTTCGGGGGATAAAGAGACCCAGTACTTC. It encodes CASSKQLDASGDKETQYF.